The 14 T cell receptor beta chains below come from one sample, sequenced in a study of blood T cell repertoires in COVID-19. The table came from immunoSEQ multiplex PCR; TCRdb's copy has only in-frame clones and leaves some out. The sample holds roughly 400,000 clones, roughly 92% seen once. Sequencing was performed on PBMCs or T cells enriched from blood (not recorded which). These receptors came from a woman aged 40-49 years who had been exposed to COVID-19.

The chain carries TRBV6-5 and TRBJ1-1; tentative D call: TRBD1 (5 bases). Germline V gene data show CDR1 as MNHEY and CDR2 as SVGAGI. The CDR3 length is 14 residues. Between the trimmed V and J ends, which lost 6 bases and 2 bases, there was a span of 13 bases. The CDR3 DNA reads as TGTGCCAGCAGACCCAGACAGCTTAACACTGAAGCTTTCTTT. Protein: CASRPRQLNTEAFF.

The genes are TRBV6-7 and TRBJ1-5; 11 bases are a match to TRBD1. TRBV6-7 has ORF status, its function being uncertain. Trimming cost V 6 bases and J 3 bases; bases outside gene matches: 4. The CDR3 is 15 amino acids. DNA of the CDR3: TGTGCCAGCAGAGCGGGACAGGGGGACAATCAGCCCCAGCATTTT. It is translated as CASRAGQGDNQPQHF.

V and J are TRBV11-2 and TRBJ2-7; 7 bases align to TRBD1. The CDR3 spans 15 residues. Germline lookup yields CDR1 SGHAT and CDR2 FQNNGV. With V trimmed by 7 bases and J by 2 bases, 11 bases remained unmatched. CDR3 bases: TGTGCCAGCACCCTTAGTAGGACAGGCGCCTACGAGCAGTACTTC. Its protein is CASTLSRTGAYEQYF.

V is TRBV18 and J is TRBJ1-1; possibly TRBD1 for D (5 bases). Germline V gene data show CDR1 as KGHSH and CDR2 as LQKENI. This CDR3 comprises 17 residues. With 1 base removed from V and 2 bases from J, the gap between germline ends came to 17 bases. The CDR3 DNA follows: TGTGCCAGCTCACCACAGGGCCCTCCAAGGGGAAACACTGAAGCTTTCTTT. The encoded protein is CASSPQGPPRGNTEAFF.

The V call is TRBV5-6, the J call TRBJ1-1, with D possibly matching TRBD1 (6 bases). The V end was cut by 4 bases, the J end by 2 bases, with 12 bases between. The CDR3 has 14 residues. Germline V gives CDR1 SGHDT, CDR2 YYEEEE. The CDR3 coding sequence is TGTGCCAGCAGCCGCAGGGGCAGAAACACTGAAGCTTTCTTT. Protein product: CASSRRGRNTEAFF.

The chain links TRBV6-5 to TRBJ2-4; no clear D gene. Trimming cost V 5 bases and J 7 bases, with 12 bases left between them. The germline gives CDR1 MNHEY, CDR2 SVGAGI. This CDR3 has 13 amino acids. CDR3 coding DNA: TGTGCCAGCAGTCAGACCCCCGGGAACATTCAGTACTTC. It encodes CASSQTPGNIQYF.

The J gene is TRBJ1-2, the V gene TRBV7-6, with TRBD1 identical over 10 bases. This CDR3 comprises 15 residues. Germline V gene data show CDR1 as SGHVS and CDR2 as FNYEAQ. Trimming at V came to 5 bases and at J to 6 bases, leaving 9 bases not matched to a gene. The CDR3 loop is CASSPFPDRGNGYTF. DNA for the CDR3: TGTGCCAGCAGCCCCTTTCCGGACAGGGGGAATGGCTACACCTTC.

This chain connects TRBV9 to TRBJ1-2; D unresolved. This CDR3 has 15 residues. Germline V lookup: CDR1 SGDLS, CDR2 YYNGEE. Trimming cost V 0 bases and J 2 bases, with 11 bases left between them. The CDR3: CASSVEPGYNYGYTF. CDR3 in DNA: TGTGCCAGCAGCGTAGAACCGGGGTACAACTATGGCTACACCTTC.

This chain uses TRBV20-1 with TRBJ2-1; possibly TRBD2 for D (6 bases). The CDR3 has 15 residues. CDR1 and CDR2 from the germline V gene are DFQATT and SNEGSKA (reference sequence). Deletions cut 3 bases from V and 8 bases from J, with 20 bases between. This CDR3 reads CSASASGRPADEQFF. The DNA of the CDR3 is TGCAGTGCTAGTGCGAGCGGGCGGCCGGCGGATGAGCAGTTCTTC.

This chain uses TRBV27 with TRBJ2-7; 11 bases agree with TRBD2. V lost 1 base, J lost 2 bases, and 4 bases stayed unmatched. The CDR3 is 16 amino acids. The germline gives CDR1 MNHEY, CDR2 SMNVEV (reference sequence). The CDR3 region is CASSLWTSGFPYEQYF. In DNA, the CDR3 is TGTGCCAGCAGTTTATGGACTAGCGGGTTCCCCTACGAGCAGTACTTC.

The chain links TRBV30 to TRBJ2-7; D may be TRBD1 (6 bases). CDR3 length: 16 amino acids. CDR1 GTSNPN and CDR2 SVGIG come from the germline V gene (reference sequence). V lost 3 bases and J 3 bases, leaving 21 bases between the germline ends. CDR3: CAWRAISGTYYYEQYF. The CDR3, as DNA: TGTGCCTGGAGGGCGATCTCTGGGACATATTACTACGAGCAGTACTTC.

The rearrangement uses TRBV18 and TRBJ1-1; no clear D gene. Germline values: CDR1 KGHSH, CDR2 LQKENI. Trimming took 6 bases from V and 1 from J, leaving 9 bases between them. The CDR3 is 13 residues long. CDR3 region: CASSHNRNTEAFF. The CDR3 region has the DNA TGTGCCAGCTCCCACAACAGGAACACTGAAGCTTTCTTT.

The V gene is TRBV9, the J gene TRBJ2-3, with 7 bases that match TRBD1. Losses at the gene ends were 3 bases for V and 3 bases for J; bases not matched to a gene: 4. The CDR3 loop spans 14 amino acids. Germline CDR1 SGDLS, CDR2 YYNGEE. The CDR3 DNA follows: TGTGCCAGCAGCGACGGACAGGCGACAGATACGCAGTATTTT. It yields the protein CASSDGQATDTQYF.

This chain joins TRBV5-1 and TRBJ1-2; D remains ambiguous. The V end was cut by 4 bases, the J end by 2 bases, with 12 bases between. In germline, CDR1 is SGHRS, CDR2 YFSETQ. The length of the CDR3 is 14 residues. The CDR3: CASSRIDGNYGYTF. The CDR3 nucleotides are TGCGCCAGCAGCCGGATCGACGGGAACTATGGCTACACCTTC.